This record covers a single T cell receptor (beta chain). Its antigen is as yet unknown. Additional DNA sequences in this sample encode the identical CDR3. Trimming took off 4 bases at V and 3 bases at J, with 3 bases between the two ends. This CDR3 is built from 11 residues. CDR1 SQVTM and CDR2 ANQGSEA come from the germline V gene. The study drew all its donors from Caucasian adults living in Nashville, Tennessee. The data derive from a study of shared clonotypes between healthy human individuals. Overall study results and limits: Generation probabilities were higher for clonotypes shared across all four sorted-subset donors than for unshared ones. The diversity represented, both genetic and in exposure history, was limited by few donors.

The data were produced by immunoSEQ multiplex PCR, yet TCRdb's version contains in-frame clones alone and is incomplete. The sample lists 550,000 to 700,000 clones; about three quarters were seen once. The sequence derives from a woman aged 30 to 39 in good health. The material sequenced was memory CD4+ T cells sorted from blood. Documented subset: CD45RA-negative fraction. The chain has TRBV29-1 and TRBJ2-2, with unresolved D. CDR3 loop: CSVGDTGELFF. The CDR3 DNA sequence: TGCAGCGTTGGTGACACCGGGGAGCTGTTTTTT.